Listed below are T cell receptor beta chains from one sample, sequenced in a study of T cells in Graves' hyperthyroidism and ophthalmopathy. From the multiplex PCR reads, TCRdb called clonotypes with MiXCR, one entry per CDR3 protein. The sample has hundreds of thousands of distinct CDR3 sequences; 45% are singletons. The sample was peripheral blood or thyroid tissue (not recorded which). These receptors all come from an adult man with Graves' disease, either hyperthyroidism or ophthalmopathy (not recorded which). The CDR3 runs from the conserved cysteine through the conserved F or W. A D gene is named only where the DNA matches it firmly. The size entry is marked missing in some rows and otherwise reads once, few, many or a size class.

TRBJ2-5 | many | - | TRBV7-9 | CASSNGRETQYF | TGTGCCAGCAGTAACGGGAGAGAGACCCAGTACTTC
TRBJ1-5 | many | - | TRBV7-9 | CASSLVRGAGNQPQHF | TGTGCCAGCAGCTTAGTCCGAGGAGCGGGCAATCAGCCCCAGCATTTT
TRBJ1-5 | - | TRBD1 | TRBV7-9 | CASSKDRGYNQPQHF | TGTGCCAGCAGCAAGGACAGGGGCTACAATCAGCCCCAGCATTTT
TRBJ2-7 | once | - | TRBV20-1 | CSAINAPLIYEQYF | TGCAGTGCTATAAACGCCCCCCTCATCTACGAGCAGTACTTC
TRBJ1-5 | few | TRBD1 | TRBV7-8 | CASSYRGINQPQHF | TGTGCCAGCAGCTACAGGGGGATCAATCAGCCCCAGCATTTT
TRBJ1-5 | - | TRBD1 | TRBV6-5 | CASSGGGKTQHF | TGTGCCAGTTCAGGGGGCGGGAAGACCCAGCATTTT
TRBJ2-3 | many | - | TRBV7-9 | CASSLVASGLDTQYF | TGTGCCAGCAGCTTAGTCGCTAGTGGTCTGGATACGCAGTATTTT
TRBJ2-7 | once | - | TRBV10-3 | CASGESVYEQYF | TGTGCCAGCGGTGAGTCAGTCTACGAGCAGTACTTC
TRBJ1-2 | few | TRBD1 | TRBV20-1 | CSAEDRVIAGGYTF | TGCAGTGCTGAAGACAGGGTGATCGCGGGAGGCTACACCTTC
TRBJ2-2 | - | TRBD1 | TRBV29-1 | CSVGGQGVFGHGELFF | TGCAGCGTCGGGGGACAGGGAGTTTTTGGGCACGGGGAGCTGTTTTTT
TRBJ1-4 | - | TRBD1 | TRBV7-8 | CASSLDRPGQGSEKLFF | TGTGCCAGCAGCCTGGACAGACCGGGACAGGGTTCTGAAAAACTGTTTTTT
TRBJ2-7 | - | TRBD1 | TRBV19 | CASESTGNYEQYF | TGTGCCAGTGAATCGACAGGGAACTACGAGCAGTACTTC
TRBJ1-1 | many | - | TRBV20-1 | CSASRGSDTEAFF | TGCAGTGCTAGCCGGGGGTCCGACACTGAAGCTTTCTTT
TRBJ1-1 | - | - | TRBV10-3 | CASSSYRVGSNTEAFF | TGTGCCAGCAGTTCCTACAGGGTAGGGTCGAACACTGAAGCTTTCTTT
TRBJ1-3 | few | - | TRBV19 | CASIEYGYSGNTIYF | TGTGCCAGTATAGAGTACGGCTACTCTGGAAACACCATATATTTT
TRBJ1-1 | - | - | TRBV20-1 | CSAVGTGNTEAFF | TGCAGTGCCGTCGGGACCGGCAACACTGAAGCTTTCTTT
TRBJ1-2 | - | TRBD1 | TRBV29-1 | CSAQDRGVYGYTF | TGCAGCGCCCAAGACAGGGGGGTCTATGGCTACACCTTC
TRBJ1-4 | - | TRBD1 | TRBV14 | CASSQDIGTGEDEKLFF | TGTGCCAGCAGCCAAGATATAGGGACAGGGGAGGATGAAAAACTGTTTTTT
TRBJ1-2 | - | - | TRBV6-9 | CASTPTQGGHGYTF | TGTGCCAGCACTCCCACTCAGGGAGGGCATGGCTACACCTTC
TRBJ1-4 | - | TRBD1 | TRBV10-3 | CAISDGTAGNEKLFF | TGTGCCATCAGTGACGGGACAGCTGGTAATGAAAAACTGTTTTTT
TRBJ1-1 | - | TRBD1 | TRBV20-1 | CSWGRQGAGNTEAFF | TGCAGTTGGGGTCGGCAGGGGGCTGGGAACACTGAAGCTTTCTTT
TRBJ2-5 | once | TRBD2 | TRBV29-1 | CSVEGQRGRAETQYF | TGCAGCGTTGAAGGACAGCGGGGGCGGGCGGAGACCCAGTACTTC
TRBJ2-2 | - | - | TRBV7-9 | CASSLGRRENTGELFF | TGTGCCAGCAGCTTAGGACGGCGGGAGAACACCGGGGAGCTGTTTTTT